This T cell receptor (beta chain) stems from a study of shared clonotypes between healthy human individuals. Per the study methods: Filtering differed for immunoSEQ, which gave only junction sequences without quality scores. Sequenced by immunoSEQ multiplex PCR; TCRdb stores in-frame clones only, minus some. Clonal size and the V and J genes are those of that table, whereas D and trimming came from the DNA. The sample shows some 2.3 million clones, more than 80% of them seen only once. Broader study findings: Among donors, sharing of clonotypes was expected to be affected by sequencing depth.

A remark on this clone: Antigen specificity is unknown.

The CDR3 spans 12 residues. Trimming cost V 5 bases and J 8 bases; bases outside gene matches: 5. Germline loops: CDR1 SEHNR, CDR2 FQNEAQ (reference sequence). The sequenced sample was naive CD4+ T cells from PBMCs. Subset described: CD45RA+ positively selected. This sequence joins TRBV7-9 and TRBJ1-2, with 7 bases lining up with TRBD1. The source of this sequence is a man aged 18 to 35 in good health. Some clones in this sample may be carry-over from other donors' samples. The CDR3 nucleotides read TGTGCCAGCAGCCTGACAGGGACCGGCTACACCTTC. Translating it yields CASSLTGTGYTF. The entire variable domain, with the rest obtained from reference TRBV7-9 and TRBJ1-2, is as follows: DTGVSQNPRHKITKRGQNVTFRCDPISEHNRLYWYRQTLGQGPEFLTYFQNEAQLEKSRLLSDRFSAERPKGSFSTLEIQRTEQGDSAMYLCASSLTGTGYTFGSGTRLTVV.